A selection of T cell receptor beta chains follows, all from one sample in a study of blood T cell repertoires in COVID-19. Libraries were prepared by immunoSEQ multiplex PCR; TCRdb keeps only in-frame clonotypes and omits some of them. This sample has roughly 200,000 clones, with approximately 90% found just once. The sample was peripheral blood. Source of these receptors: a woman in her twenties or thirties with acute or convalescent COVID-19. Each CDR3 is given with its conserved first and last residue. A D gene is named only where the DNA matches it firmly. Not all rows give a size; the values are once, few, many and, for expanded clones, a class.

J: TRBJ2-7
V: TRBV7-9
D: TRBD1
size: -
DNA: TGTGCCAGCAGCCGAACCGGGACAGGGGCCTGGGAGCAGTACTTC
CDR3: CASSRTGTGAWEQYF

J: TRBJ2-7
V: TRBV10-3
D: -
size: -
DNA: TGTGCCATCAGTGAGACGGGGTATCGCGAGCAGTACTTC
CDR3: CAISETGYREQYF

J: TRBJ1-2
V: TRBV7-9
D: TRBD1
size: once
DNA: TGTGCCAGCAGCGTAACAGGGGTCCGTGTCTATGGCTACACCTTC
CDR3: CASSVTGVRVYGYTF

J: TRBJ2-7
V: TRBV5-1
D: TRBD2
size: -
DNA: TGCGCCAGCAGCTTGATACTAGCGGGCGTATACGAGCAGTACTTC
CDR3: CASSLILAGVYEQYF

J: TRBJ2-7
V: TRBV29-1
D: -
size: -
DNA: TGCAGCGTTCCGAGGTACGAGCAGTACTTC
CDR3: CSVPRYEQYF

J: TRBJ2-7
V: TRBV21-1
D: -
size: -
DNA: TGTGCCAGCAGCACCCGACTCTACGAGCAGTACTTC
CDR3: CASSTRLYEQYF

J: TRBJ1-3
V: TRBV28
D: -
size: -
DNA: TGTGCCAGCAGTCCCGGTTCGACACCCTCTGGAAACACCATATATTTT
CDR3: CASSPGSTPSGNTIYF

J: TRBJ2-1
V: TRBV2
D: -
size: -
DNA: TGTGCCAGCACAACTATTGCGGGTTCCTACAATGAGCAGTTCTTC
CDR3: CASTTIAGSYNEQFF

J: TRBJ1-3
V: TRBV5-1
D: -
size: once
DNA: TGCGCCAGCAAGCCAGCGTACTCTGGAAACACCATATATTTT
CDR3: CASKPAYSGNTIYF

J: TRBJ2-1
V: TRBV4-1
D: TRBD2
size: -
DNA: TGCGCCAGCAGCCAAGTTGGACTAGCGGGGGCAGGACAGTTCTTC
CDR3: CASSQVGLAGAGQFF

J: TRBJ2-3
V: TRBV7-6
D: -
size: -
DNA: TGTGCCAGCAGCTTATTCAGAACAGATACGCAGTATTTT
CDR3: CASSLFRTDTQYF

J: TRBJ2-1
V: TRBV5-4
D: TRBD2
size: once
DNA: TGTGCCAGCAGCTTGGATGGCACTAGCGGGAATTACAATGAGCAGTTCTTC
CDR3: CASSLDGTSGNYNEQFF

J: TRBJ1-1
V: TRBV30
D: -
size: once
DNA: TGTGCCTGGAGCCGGACAACGGGCACTGAAGCTTTCTTT
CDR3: CAWSRTTGTEAFF

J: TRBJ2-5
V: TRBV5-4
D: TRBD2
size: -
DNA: TGTGCCAGCTCCCGACTAGCGGAAGAGACCCAGTACTTC
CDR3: CASSRLAEETQYF

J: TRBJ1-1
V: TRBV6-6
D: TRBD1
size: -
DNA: TGTGCCAGCTTACTCGACCGGGACAGGGAGCTGGCTGCTTTCTTT
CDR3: CASLLDRDRELAAFF

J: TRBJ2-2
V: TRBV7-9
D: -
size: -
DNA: TGTGCCAGCAGCACCCGCGCGTACAGGGAGACCGGGGAGCTGTTTTTT
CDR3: CASSTRAYRETGELFF

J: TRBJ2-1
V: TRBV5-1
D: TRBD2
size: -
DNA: TGCGCCAGCAGCTGGACCGGGACTAGCGGGAGTGGAGGTAATGAGCAGTTCTTC
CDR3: CASSWTGTSGSGGNEQFF

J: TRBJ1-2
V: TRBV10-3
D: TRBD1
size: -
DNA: TGTGCCATTAGGGCCTTGGACAGGGTAGAGGGCTACACCTTC
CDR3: CAIRALDRVEGYTF

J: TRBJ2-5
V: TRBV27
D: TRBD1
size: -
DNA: TGTGCCAGCAGTTTCTGGGACAGGCAAGAGACCCAGTACTTC
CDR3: CASSFWDRQETQYF

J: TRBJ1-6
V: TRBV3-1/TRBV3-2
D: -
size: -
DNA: TGTGCCAGCAGCCAAGTTCCGGGTCAGTATTCACCCCTCCACTTT
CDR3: CASSQVPGQYSPLHF

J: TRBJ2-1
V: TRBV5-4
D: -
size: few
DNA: TGTGCCAGCAGCTTGGCTAGAAACAATGAGCAGTTCTTC
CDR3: CASSLARNNEQFF

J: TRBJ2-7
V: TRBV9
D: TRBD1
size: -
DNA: TGTGCCTCGGGACAGGGTTACGAGCAGTACTTC
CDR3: CASGQGYEQYF

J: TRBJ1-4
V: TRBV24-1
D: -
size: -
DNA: TGTGCCACCTTCCGGGTTGAAAAACTGTTTTTT
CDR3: CATFRVEKLFF

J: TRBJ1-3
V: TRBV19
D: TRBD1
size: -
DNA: TGTGCCAGTAGTCCCATAGTGGGACAGGGGGCTTCTGGAAACACCATATATTTT
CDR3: CASSPIVGQGASGNTIYF

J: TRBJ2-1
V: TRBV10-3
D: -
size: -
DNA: TGTGCCATCAGTGACCCGAAGGGGCATGAGCAGTTCTTC
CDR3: CAISDPKGHEQFF

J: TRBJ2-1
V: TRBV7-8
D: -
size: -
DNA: TGTGCCAGCAGCTTAGCGGGGGACTCGTACAATGAGCAGTTCTTC
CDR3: CASSLAGDSYNEQFF